A selection of T cell receptor beta chains follows, all from one sample in a study of blood T cell repertoires in COVID-19. Repertoires were generated with immunoSEQ multiplex PCR, while TCRdb's copy carries only in-frame clones and drops some. The sample lists approximately 270,000 clones; 65% to 85% were seen once. The material sequenced was peripheral blood. These receptor sequences come from a person aged 70 to 79 with COVID-19, enrolled during active disease. Each CDR3 is given with its conserved first and last residue. The order of the fields is CDR3 protein, CDR3 DNA, clone size, J gene, V gene, D gene. The D gene is left open where the match is weak. Some rows mark clone size as missing; the rest say once, few, many or name a class of expanded clone.

CDR3 protein: CASSSGQGYNEQFF
CDR3 DNA: TGTGCCAGCAGCTCGGGACAGGGCTACAATGAGCAGTTCTTC
clone size: -
J gene: TRBJ2-1
V gene: TRBV5-8
D gene: TRBD1

CDR3 protein: CSVRGQGGDYGYTF
CDR3 DNA: TGCAGCGTTAGGGGACAGGGGGGAGACTATGGCTACACCTTC
clone size: -
J gene: TRBJ1-2
V gene: TRBV29-1
D gene: TRBD1

CDR3 protein: CASSLTGNTEAFF
CDR3 DNA: TGTGCCAGCAGCTTAACAGGGAACACTGAAGCTTTCTTT
clone size: once
J gene: TRBJ1-1
V gene: TRBV7-2
D gene: -

CDR3 protein: CASSQRGNEQYF
CDR3 DNA: TGTGCCAGCAGCCAACGCGGGAACGAGCAGTACTTC
clone size: -
J gene: TRBJ2-7
V gene: TRBV11-1
D gene: -

CDR3 protein: CASSQPGQGYEQYF
CDR3 DNA: TGCGCCAGCAGCCAGCCGGGACAGGGGTACGAGCAGTACTTC
clone size: -
J gene: TRBJ2-7
V gene: TRBV4-1
D gene: TRBD1

CDR3 protein: CASSNSAYEQYF
CDR3 DNA: TGTGCCAGCAGCAATTCGGCCTACGAGCAGTACTTC
clone size: -
J gene: TRBJ2-7
V gene: TRBV5-4
D gene: -

CDR3 protein: CASRVQGQNSGNQPQHF
CDR3 DNA: TGTGCCAGTAGGGTACAGGGGCAGAACAGTGGCAATCAGCCCCAGCATTTT
clone size: once
J gene: TRBJ1-5
V gene: TRBV19
D gene: TRBD1

CDR3 protein: CASSVRTGFNNSPLHF
CDR3 DNA: TGTGCCAGCAGTGTCAGGACAGGGTTCAATAATTCACCCCTCCACTTT
clone size: -
J gene: TRBJ1-6
V gene: TRBV27
D gene: TRBD1

CDR3 protein: CASSLARDRGYTF
CDR3 DNA: TGCGCCAGCAGCTTGGCCAGGGACAGAGGCTACACCTTC
clone size: -
J gene: TRBJ1-2
V gene: TRBV5-1
D gene: TRBD1

CDR3 protein: CASSRTGGLTNEKLFF
CDR3 DNA: TGTGCCAGCAGCCGTACAGGGGGATTAACTAATGAAAAACTGTTTTTT
clone size: -
J gene: TRBJ1-4
V gene: TRBV7-2
D gene: TRBD1

CDR3 protein: CASSQEIAGVTDTQYF
CDR3 DNA: TGCGCCAGCAGCCAAGAGATAGCGGGGGTCACAGATACGCAGTATTTT
clone size: -
J gene: TRBJ2-3
V gene: TRBV4-1
D gene: TRBD2

CDR3 protein: CADTTPGSPWSNQPQHF
CDR3 DNA: TGCGCGGATACAACCCCAGGGTCCCCTTGGAGCAATCAGCCCCAGCATTTT
clone size: few
J gene: TRBJ1-5
V gene: TRBV4-1
D gene: -

CDR3 protein: CASSFSGPGGGYTF
CDR3 DNA: TGTGCCAGCAGTTTCTCCGGACCCGGCGGGGGCTACACCTTC
clone size: -
J gene: TRBJ1-2
V gene: TRBV27
D gene: -

CDR3 protein: CASSQRGNPGGTYEQYF
CDR3 DNA: TGCGCCAGCAGCCAAAGGGGTAACCCCGGTGGGACCTACGAGCAGTACTTC
clone size: -
J gene: TRBJ2-7
V gene: TRBV4-3
D gene: -

CDR3 protein: CASSQETGSPLHF
CDR3 DNA: TGCGCCAGCAGCCAGGAGACAGGGTCCCCCCTCCACTTT
clone size: -
J gene: TRBJ1-6
V gene: TRBV4-1
D gene: TRBD1

CDR3 protein: CASSQGWGRAGISSYNEQFF
CDR3 DNA: TGTGCCAGCAGCCAAGGTTGGGGTAGAGCGGGTATTAGCTCCTACAATGAGCAGTTCTTC
clone size: few
J gene: TRBJ2-1
V gene: TRBV3-1/TRBV3-2
D gene: -

CDR3 protein: CASSFSSGRVTDTQYF
CDR3 DNA: TGTGCCAGCAGCTTTAGTAGCGGGAGGGTTACAGATACGCAGTATTTT
clone size: -
J gene: TRBJ2-3
V gene: TRBV7-4
D gene: TRBD2

CDR3 protein: CASSLGTGGYGYTF
CDR3 DNA: TGCGCCAGCAGCCTAGGGACGGGGGGCTATGGCTACACCTTC
clone size: -
J gene: TRBJ1-2
V gene: TRBV4-1
D gene: -

CDR3 protein: CASSWDRGDMSGANVLTF
CDR3 DNA: TGTGCCAGCAGCTGGGACAGGGGGGACATGTCTGGGGCCAACGTCCTGACTTTC
clone size: -
J gene: TRBJ2-6
V gene: TRBV11-3
D gene: TRBD1

CDR3 protein: CASSFFEGLADNEQFF
CDR3 DNA: TGTGCCAGCAGCTTCTTCGAGGGACTAGCGGACAATGAGCAGTTCTTC
clone size: once
J gene: TRBJ2-1
V gene: TRBV7-2
D gene: TRBD2

CDR3 protein: CASAGSTDTQYF
CDR3 DNA: TGTGCCTCGGCGGGGAGCACAGATACGCAGTATTTT
clone size: -
J gene: TRBJ2-3
V gene: TRBV30
D gene: -

CDR3 protein: CAWSRGHQETQYF
CDR3 DNA: TGTGCCTGGAGTAGGGGGCACCAAGAGACCCAGTACTTC
clone size: -
J gene: TRBJ2-5
V gene: TRBV30
D gene: TRBD1